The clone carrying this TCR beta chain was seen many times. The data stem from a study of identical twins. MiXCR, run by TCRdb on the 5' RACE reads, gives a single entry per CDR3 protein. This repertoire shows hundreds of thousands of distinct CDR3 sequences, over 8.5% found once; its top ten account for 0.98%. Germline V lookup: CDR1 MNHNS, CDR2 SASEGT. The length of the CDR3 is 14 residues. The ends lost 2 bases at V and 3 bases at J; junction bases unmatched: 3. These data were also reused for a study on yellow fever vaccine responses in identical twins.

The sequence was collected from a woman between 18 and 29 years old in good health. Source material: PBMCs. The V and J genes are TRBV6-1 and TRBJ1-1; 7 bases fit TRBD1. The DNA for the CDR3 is TGTGCCAGCAGTGAATCGACAGGGTACACTGAAGCTTTCTTT. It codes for CASSESTGYTEAFF.